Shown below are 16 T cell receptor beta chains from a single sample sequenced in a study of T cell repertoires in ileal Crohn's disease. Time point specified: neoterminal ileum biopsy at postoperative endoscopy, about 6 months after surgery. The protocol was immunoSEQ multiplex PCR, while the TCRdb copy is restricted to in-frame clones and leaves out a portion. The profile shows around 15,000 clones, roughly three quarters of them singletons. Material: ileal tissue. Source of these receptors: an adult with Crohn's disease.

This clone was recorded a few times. The chain's CDR3 is CASSPTGRAQETQYF. CDR3 coding DNA: TGTGCCAGCAGCCCTACCGGCCGAGCCCAAGAGACCCAGTACTTC. The rearrangement joins TRBV9 to TRBJ2-5; D remains ambiguous. CDR3 length: 15 residues. V was shortened by 4 bases and J by 1 base, with 14 bases between the two germline ends. The germline gives CDR1 SGDLS, CDR2 YYNGEE.

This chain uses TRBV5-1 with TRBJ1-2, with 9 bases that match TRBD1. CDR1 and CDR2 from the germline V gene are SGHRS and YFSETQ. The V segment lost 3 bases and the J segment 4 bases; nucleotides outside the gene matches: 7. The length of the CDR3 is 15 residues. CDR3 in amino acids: CASSWEQGASYGYTF. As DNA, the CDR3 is TGCGCCAGCAGCTGGGAACAGGGGGCCTCCTATGGCTACACCTTC.

DNA for the CDR3: TGCAGCGTTGACAGGGGCGCGAACACTGAAGCTTTCTTT. Its translation is CSVDRGANTEAFF. This chain uses TRBV29-1 with TRBJ1-1, with a tentative D call TRBD1 (6 bases). CDR3 length: 13 amino acids. V lost 3 bases, J lost 1 base, and 9 bases lay in between. The germline V gene has CDR1 SQVTM and CDR2 ANQGSEA.

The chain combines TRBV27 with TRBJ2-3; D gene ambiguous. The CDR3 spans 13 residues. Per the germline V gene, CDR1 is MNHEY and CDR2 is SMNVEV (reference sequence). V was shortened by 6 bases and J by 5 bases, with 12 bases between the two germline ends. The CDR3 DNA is TGTGCCAGCAGCCGTGGACCGCAAGATACGCAGTATTTT. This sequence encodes CASSRGPQDTQYF.

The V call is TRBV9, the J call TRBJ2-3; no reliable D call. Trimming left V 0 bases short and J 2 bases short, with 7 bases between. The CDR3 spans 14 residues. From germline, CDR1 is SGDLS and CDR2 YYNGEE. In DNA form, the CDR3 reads TGTGCCAGCAGCGTAGTGGCTAACACAGATACGCAGTATTTT. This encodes CASSVVANTDTQYF. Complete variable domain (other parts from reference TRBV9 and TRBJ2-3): DSGVTQTPKHLITATGQRVTLRCSPRSGDLSVYWYQQSLDQGLQFLIQYYNGEERAKGNILERFSAQQFPDLHSELNLSSLELGDSALYFCASSVVANTDTQYFGPGTRLTVL.

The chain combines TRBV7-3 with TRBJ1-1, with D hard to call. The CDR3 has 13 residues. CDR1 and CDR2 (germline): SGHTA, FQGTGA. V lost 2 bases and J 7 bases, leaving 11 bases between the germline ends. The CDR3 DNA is TGTGCCAGCAGCTTAGGTCCGACCCTTGAAGCTTTCTTT. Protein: CASSLGPTLEAFF.

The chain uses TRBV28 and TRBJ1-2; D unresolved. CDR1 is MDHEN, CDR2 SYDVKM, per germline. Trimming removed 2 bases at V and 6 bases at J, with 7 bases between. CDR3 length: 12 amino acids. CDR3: CASSLLDHGYTF. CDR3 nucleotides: TGTGCCAGCAGTTTACTGGACCATGGCTACACCTTC.

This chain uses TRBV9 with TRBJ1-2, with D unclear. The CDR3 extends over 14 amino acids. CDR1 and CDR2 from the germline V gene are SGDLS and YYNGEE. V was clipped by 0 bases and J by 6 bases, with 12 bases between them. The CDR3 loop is CASSVEAGSHGYTF. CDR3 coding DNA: TGTGCCAGCAGCGTAGAGGCGGGCAGTCATGGCTACACCTTC.

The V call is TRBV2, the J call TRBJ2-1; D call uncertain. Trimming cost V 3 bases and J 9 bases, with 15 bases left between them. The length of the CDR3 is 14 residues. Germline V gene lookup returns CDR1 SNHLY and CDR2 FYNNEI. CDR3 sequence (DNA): TGTGCCAGCAGTGAGAGTCGGGCAGACGGTGAGCAGTTCTTC. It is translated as CASSESRADGEQFF.

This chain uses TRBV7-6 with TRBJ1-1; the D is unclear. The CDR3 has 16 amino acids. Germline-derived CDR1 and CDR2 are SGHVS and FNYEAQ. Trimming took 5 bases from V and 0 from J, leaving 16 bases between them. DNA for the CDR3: TGTGCCAGCAGCCGAGGACCGCGACCGCTGAACACTGAAGCTTTCTTT. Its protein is CASSRGPRPLNTEAFF.

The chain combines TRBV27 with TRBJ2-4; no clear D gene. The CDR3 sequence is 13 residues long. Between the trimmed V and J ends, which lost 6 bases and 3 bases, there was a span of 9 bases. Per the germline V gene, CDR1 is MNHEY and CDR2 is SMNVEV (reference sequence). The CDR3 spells CASRDRYKNIQYF. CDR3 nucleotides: TGTGCCAGCAGAGACCGATACAAAAACATTCAGTACTTC.

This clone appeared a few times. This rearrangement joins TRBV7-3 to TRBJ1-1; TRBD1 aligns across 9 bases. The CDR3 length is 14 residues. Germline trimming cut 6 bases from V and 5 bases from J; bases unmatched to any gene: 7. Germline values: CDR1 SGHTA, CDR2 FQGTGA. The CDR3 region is CASREGQGTTEAFF. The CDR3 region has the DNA TGTGCCAGCAGGGAGGGACAGGGAACAACTGAAGCTTTCTTT.

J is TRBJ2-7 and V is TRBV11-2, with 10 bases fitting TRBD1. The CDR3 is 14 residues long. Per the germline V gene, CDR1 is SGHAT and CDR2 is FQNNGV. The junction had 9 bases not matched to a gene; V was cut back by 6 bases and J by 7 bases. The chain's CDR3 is CASRPGTGVGEQYF. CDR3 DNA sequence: TGTGCCAGCAGACCAGGGACAGGGGTGGGTGAGCAGTACTTC.

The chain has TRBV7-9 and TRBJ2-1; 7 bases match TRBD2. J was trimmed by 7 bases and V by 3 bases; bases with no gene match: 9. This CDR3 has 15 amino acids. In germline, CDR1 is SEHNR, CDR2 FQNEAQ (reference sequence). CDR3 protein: CASSFAGTTSNEQFF. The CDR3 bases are TGTGCCAGCAGCTTTGCCGGGACTACGAGTAATGAGCAGTTCTTC.

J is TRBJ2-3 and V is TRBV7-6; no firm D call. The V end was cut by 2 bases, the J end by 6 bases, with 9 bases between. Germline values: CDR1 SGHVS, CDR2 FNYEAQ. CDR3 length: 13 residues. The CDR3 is CASSLKAVDTQYF. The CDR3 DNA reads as TGTGCCAGCAGCTTAAAGGCTGTGGATACGCAGTATTTT.

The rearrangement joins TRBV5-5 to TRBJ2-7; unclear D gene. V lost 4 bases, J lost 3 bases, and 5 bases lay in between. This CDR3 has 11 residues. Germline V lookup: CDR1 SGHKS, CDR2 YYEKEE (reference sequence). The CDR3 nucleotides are TGTGCCAGCAGCAACCTCTACGAGCAGTACTTC. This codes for CASSNLYEQYF.